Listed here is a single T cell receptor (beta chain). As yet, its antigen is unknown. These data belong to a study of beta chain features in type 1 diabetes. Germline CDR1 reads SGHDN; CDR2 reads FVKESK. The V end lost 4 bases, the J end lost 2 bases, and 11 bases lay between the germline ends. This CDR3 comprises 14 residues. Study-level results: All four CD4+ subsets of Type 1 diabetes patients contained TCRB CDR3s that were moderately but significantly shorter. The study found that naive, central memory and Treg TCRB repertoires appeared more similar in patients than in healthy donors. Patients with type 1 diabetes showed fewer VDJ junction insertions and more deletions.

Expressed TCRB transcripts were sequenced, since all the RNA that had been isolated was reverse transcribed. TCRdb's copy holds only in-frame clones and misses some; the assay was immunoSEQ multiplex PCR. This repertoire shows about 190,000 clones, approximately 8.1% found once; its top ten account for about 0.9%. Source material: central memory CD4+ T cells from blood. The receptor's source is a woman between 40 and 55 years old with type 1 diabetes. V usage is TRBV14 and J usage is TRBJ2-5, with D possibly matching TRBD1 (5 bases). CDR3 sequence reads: CASSRLDRQETQYF. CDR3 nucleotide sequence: TGTGCCAGCAGCCGTCTAGACAGACAAGAGACCCAGTACTTC. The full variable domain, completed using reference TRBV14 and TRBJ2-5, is EAGVTQFPSHSVIEKGQTVTLRCDPISGHDNLYWYRRVMGKEIKFLLHFVKESKQDESGMPNNRFLAERTGGTYSTLKVQPAELEDSGVYFCASSRLDRQETQYFGPGTRLLVL.